This T cell receptor beta chain was recovered during a study of regulatory T cells in long-lasting Graves disease. Time point: persistent/refractory GD, antithyroid drugs over 5 years with positive TRAb. After RNA was extracted from PBMCs, the TCR library was made from it. Investigators prepared the TCR beta libraries by applying iRepertoire HTBI primers and Arm-PCR of CDR3 regions. Authors' data handling: Identified across the samples were some 67 TRBV segments and around 14 TRBJ segments. Using its own MiXCR run on the multiplex PCR reads, TCRdb lists one record per CDR3 protein. The V and J calls and clone size are TCRdb's, not the authors'. Counted here are 400,000 to 600,000 distinct CDR3 sequences, about 22% occurring once; the ten biggest clones make up 7% to 9%. Germline V gives CDR1 LGHNA, CDR2 YNFKEQ. The CDR3 extends over 14 amino acids. A word on this clonotype: The antigen remains undetermined. At one end the junction does not follow the germline gene, possibly because of a read error.

Study-wide results and caveats: Patients whose Graves' disease persisted exhibited lower TCR diversity than those newly diagnosed. There were preferences for TRBV28, TRBJ1-2 and TRBJ2-5 in persistent disease.

The sequencing here drew on peripheral blood mononuclear cells (PBMCs), taken when the disease was refractory, from a patient treated with antithyroid drugs. J is TRBJ2-2 and V is TRBV4-2; no reliable D call. This sequence was found in a female donor with Graves disease. The CDR3 loop is CASSQVVGTGELFF. The CDR3 DNA reads as TGTGCCAGCAGTCAAGTGGTGGGCACCGGGGAGCTGTTTTTT.